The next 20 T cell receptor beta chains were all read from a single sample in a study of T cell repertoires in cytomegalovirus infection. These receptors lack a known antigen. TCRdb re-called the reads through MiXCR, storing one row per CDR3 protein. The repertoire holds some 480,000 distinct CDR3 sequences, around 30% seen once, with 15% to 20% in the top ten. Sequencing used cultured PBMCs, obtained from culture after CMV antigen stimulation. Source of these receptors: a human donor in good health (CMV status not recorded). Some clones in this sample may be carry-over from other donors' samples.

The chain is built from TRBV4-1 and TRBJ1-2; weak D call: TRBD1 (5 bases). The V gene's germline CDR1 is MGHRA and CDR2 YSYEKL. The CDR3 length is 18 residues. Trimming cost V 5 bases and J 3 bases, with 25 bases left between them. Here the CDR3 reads CASSELDSGADIDYGYTF. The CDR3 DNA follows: TGCGCCAGCAGCGAGCTAGACAGCGGGGCCGATATTGACTATGGCTACACCTTC.

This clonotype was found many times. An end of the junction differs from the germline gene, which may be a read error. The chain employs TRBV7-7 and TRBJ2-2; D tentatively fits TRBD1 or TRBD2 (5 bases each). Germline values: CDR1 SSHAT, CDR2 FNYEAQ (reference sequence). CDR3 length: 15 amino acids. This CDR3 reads CASSLGSGGTGELFF. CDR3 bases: TGTGCTAGCAGCTTAGGATCTGGGGGCACCGGGGAGCTGTTTTTT.

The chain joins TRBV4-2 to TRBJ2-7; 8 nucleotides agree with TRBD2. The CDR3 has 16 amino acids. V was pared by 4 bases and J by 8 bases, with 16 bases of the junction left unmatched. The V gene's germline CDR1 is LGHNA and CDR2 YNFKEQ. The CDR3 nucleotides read TGTGCCAGCAGCCCAGCTCAGGCTAGCGGGCGCCTAAAGCAGTACTTC. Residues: CASSPAQASGRLKQYF.

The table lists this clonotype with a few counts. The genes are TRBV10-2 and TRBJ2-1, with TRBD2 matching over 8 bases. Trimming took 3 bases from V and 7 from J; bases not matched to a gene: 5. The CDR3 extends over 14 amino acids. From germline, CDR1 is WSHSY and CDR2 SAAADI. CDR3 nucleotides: TGCGCCAGCAGTGATCGGGAGGGTATTAATGAGCAGTTCTTC. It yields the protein CASSDREGINEQFF.

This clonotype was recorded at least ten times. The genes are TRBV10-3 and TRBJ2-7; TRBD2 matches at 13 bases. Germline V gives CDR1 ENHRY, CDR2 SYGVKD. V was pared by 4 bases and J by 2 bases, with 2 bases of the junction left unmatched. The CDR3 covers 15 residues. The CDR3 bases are TGTGCCATCAGTGGAGGACTAGCGGGAGCCTACGAGCAGTACGTC. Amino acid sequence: CAISGGLAGAYEQYV.

Here the CDR3 DNA reads TGTGCCAGCAGCCCTAATGGGGGTTGGAGTGAAAAACTGTTTTTT. Its translation: CASSPNGGWSEKLFF. V is TRBV28 and J is TRBJ1-4; tentatively, D is TRBD1 (5 bases). The CDR3 consists of 15 residues. Trimming left V 6 bases short and J 7 bases short, with 18 bases between. The germline V gene encodes CDR1 MDHEN and CDR2 SYDVKM. The full variable domain, with the rest looked up from reference TRBV28 and TRBJ1-4, is DVKVTQSSRYLVKRTGEKVFLECVQDMDHENMFWYRQDPGLGLRLIYFSYDVKMKEKGDIPEGYSVSREKKERFSLILESASTNQTSMYLCASSPNGGWSEKLFFGSGTQLSVL.

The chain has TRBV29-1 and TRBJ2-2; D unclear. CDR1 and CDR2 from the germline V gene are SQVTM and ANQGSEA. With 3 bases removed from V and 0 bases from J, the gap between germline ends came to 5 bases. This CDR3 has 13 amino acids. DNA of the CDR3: TGCAGCGTTGAGGATACGAACACCGGGGAGCTGTTTTTT. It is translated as CSVEDTNTGELFF.

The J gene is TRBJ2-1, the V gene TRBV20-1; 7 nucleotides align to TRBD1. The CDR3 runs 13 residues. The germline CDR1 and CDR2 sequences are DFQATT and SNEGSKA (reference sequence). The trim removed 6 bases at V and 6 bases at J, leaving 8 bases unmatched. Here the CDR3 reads CSALQGTVNEQFF. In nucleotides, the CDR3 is TGCAGTGCGCTACAGGGGACGGTCAATGAGCAGTTCTTC.

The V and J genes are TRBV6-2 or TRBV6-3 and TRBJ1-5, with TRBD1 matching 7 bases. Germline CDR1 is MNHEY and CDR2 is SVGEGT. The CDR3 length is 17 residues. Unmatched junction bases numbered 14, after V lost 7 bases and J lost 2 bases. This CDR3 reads CASTSGLTGRGNQPQHF. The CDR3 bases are TGTGCCAGCACCTCGGGATTGACAGGGAGGGGCAATCAGCCCCAGCATTTT.

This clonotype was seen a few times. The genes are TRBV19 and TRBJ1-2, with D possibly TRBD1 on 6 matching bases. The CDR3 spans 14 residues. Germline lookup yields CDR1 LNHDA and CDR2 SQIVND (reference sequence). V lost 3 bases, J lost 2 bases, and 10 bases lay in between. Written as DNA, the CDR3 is TGTGCCAGTAGTATCGGACAGAGCAACTATGGCTACACCTTC. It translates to CASSIGQSNYGYTF.

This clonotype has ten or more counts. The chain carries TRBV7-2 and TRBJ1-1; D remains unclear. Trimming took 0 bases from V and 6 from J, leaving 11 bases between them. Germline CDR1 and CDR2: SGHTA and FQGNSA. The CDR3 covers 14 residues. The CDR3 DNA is TGTGCCAGCAGCTTAGCCCCCGGGTCACCTGAAGCTTTCTTT. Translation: CASSLAPGSPEAFF.

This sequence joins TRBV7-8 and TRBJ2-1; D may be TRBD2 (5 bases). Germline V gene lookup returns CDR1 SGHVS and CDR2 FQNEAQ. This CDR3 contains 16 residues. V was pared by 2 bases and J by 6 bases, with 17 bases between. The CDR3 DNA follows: TGTGCCAGCAGCTTACTAGCACATGAATGGGGCAATGAGCAGTTCTTC. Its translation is CASSLLAHEWGNEQFF.

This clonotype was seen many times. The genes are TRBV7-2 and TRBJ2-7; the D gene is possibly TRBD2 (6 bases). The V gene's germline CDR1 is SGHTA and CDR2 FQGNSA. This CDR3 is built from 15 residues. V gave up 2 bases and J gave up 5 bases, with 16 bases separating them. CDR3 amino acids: CASSLRAGPDNEQYF. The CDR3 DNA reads TGTGCCAGCAGCTTACGAGCGGGCCCGGACAACGAGCAGTACTTC.

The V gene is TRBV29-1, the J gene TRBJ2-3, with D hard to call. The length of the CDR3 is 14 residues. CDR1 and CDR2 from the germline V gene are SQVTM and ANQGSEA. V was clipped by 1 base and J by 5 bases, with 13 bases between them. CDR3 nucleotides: TGCAGCGTTGAAGCACAGCCACTCCGAGATACGCAGTATTTT. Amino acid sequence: CSVEAQPLRDTQYF.

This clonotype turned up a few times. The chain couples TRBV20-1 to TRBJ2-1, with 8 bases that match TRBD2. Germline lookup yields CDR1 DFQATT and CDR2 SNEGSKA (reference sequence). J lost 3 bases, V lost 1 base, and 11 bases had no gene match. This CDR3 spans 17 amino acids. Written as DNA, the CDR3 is TGCAGTGCTAGAGGAGGGAGGGGGAGCGGGAGCTACAATGAGCAGTTCTTC. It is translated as CSARGGRGSGSYNEQFF.

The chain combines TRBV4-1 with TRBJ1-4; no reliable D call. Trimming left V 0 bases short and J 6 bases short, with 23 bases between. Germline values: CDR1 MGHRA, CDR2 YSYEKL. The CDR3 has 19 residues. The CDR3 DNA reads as TGCGCCAGCAGCCAAGATTTCTTCGTGGCTATGGTTGAGGATGAAAAACTGTTTTTT. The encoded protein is CASSQDFFVAMVEDEKLFF.

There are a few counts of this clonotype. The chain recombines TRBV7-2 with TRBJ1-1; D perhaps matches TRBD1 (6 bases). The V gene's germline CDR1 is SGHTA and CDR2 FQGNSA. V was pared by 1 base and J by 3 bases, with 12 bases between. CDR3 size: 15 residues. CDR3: CASSLGTGAYTEAFF. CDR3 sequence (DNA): TGTGCCAGCAGCTTAGGTACGGGGGCTTACACTGAAGCTTTCTTT.

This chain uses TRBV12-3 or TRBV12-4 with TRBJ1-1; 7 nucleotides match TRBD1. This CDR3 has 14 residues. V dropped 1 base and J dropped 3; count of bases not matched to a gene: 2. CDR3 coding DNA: TGTGCCAGCAGTTTAGGACAGGGTTACACTGAAGCTTTCTTT. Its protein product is CASSLGQGYTEAFF.

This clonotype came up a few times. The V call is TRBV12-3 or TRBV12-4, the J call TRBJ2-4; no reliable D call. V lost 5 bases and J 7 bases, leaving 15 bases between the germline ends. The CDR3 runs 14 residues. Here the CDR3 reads CASSPYRVGNIQYF. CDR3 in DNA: TGTGCCAGCAGTCCCTACCGTGTAGGTAACATTCAGTACTTC.

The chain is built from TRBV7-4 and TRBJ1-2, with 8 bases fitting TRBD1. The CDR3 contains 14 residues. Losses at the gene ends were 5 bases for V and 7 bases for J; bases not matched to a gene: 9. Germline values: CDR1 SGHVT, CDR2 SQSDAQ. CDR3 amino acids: CASSSGQGDGGYTF. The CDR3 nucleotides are TGTGCCAGCAGCAGCGGACAGGGCGACGGTGGCTACACCTTC.